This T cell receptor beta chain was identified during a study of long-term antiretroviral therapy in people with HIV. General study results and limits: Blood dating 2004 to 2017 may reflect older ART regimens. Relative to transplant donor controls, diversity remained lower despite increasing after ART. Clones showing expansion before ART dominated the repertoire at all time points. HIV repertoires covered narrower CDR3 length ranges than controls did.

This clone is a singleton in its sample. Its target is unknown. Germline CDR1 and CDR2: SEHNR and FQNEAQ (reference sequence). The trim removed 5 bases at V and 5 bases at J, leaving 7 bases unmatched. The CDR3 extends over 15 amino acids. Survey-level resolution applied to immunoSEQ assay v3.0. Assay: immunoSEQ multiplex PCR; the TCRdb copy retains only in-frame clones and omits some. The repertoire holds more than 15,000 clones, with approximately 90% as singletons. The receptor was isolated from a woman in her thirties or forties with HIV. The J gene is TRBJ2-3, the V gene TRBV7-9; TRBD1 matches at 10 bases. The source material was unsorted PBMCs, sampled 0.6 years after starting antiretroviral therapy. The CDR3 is CASSPGTGDVDTQYF. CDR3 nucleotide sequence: TGTGCCAGCAGCCCCGGGACAGGGGACGTAGATACGCAGTATTTT.